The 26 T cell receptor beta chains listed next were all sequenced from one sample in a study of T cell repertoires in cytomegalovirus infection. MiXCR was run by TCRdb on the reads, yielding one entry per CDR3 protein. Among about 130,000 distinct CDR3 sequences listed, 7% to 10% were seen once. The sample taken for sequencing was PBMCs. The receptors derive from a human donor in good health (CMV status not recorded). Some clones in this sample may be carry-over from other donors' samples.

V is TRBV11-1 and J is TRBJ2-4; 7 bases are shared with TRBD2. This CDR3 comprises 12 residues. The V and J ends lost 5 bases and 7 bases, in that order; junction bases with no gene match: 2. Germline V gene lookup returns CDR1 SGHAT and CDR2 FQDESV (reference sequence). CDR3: CASSIGGNIQYF. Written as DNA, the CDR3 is TGTGCCAGCAGCATCGGGGGGAACATTCAGTACTTC.

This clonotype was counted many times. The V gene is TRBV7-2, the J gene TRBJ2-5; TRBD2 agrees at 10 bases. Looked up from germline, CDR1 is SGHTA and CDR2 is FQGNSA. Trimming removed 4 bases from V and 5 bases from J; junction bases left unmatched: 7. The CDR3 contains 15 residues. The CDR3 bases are TGTGCCAGCAGCTCTCTAGCGGGGGCCCCGGAGACCCAGTACTTC. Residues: CASSSLAGAPETQYF.

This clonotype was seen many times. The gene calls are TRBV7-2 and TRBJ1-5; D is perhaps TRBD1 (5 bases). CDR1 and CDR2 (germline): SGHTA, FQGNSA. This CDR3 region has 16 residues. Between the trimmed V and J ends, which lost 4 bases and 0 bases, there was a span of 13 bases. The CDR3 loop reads CASSWVTGASNQPQHF. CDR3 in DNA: TGTGCCAGCAGCTGGGTAACAGGAGCTAGCAATCAGCCCCAGCATTTT. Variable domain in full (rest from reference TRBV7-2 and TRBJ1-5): GAGVSQSPSNKVTEKGKDVELRCDPISGHTALYWYRQSLGQGLEFLIYFQGNSAPDKSGLPSDRFSAERTGGSVSTLTIQRTQQEDSAVYLCASSWVTGASNQPQHFGDGTRLSIL.

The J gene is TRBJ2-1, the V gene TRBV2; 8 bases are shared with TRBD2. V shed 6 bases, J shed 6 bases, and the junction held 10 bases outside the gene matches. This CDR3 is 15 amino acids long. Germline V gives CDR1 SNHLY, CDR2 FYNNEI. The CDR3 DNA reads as TGTGCCAGCAGCGAGCGGGGGCCTACCCTCAATGAGCAGTTCTTC. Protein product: CASSERGPTLNEQFF.

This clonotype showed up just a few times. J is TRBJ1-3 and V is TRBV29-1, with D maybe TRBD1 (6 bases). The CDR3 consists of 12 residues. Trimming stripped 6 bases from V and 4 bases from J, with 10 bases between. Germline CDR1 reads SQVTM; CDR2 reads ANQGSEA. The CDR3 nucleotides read TGCAGCGTGGACAGAGGAGGAAACACCATATATTTT. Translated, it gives CSVDRGGNTIYF.

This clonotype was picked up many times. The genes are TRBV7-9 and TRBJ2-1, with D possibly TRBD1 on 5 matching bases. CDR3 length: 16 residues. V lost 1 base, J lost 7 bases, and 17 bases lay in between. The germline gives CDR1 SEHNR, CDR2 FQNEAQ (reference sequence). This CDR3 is CASSLVGQGQMNEQFF. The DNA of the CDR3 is TGTGCCAGCAGCTTAGTCGGCCAGGGTCAGATGAATGAGCAGTTCTTC.

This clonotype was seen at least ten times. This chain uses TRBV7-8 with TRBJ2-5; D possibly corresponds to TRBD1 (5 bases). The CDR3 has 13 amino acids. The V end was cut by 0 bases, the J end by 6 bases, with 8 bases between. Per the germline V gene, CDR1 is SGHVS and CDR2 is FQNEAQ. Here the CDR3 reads CASSLAGVKTQYF. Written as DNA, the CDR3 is TGTGCCAGCAGCTTAGCAGGGGTCAAGACCCAGTACTTC.

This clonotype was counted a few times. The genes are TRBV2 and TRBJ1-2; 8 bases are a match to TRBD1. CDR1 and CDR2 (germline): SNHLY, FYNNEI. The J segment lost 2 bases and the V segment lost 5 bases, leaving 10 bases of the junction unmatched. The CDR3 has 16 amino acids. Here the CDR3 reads CASSSDGTGDNYGYTF. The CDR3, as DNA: TGTGCCAGCAGTTCGGATGGGACAGGAGACAACTATGGCTACACCTTC. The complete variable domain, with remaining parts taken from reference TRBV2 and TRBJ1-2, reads EPEVTQTPSHQVTQMGQEVILRCVPISNHLYFYWYRQILGQKVEFLVSFYNNEISEKSEIFDDQFSVERPDGSNFTLKIRSTKLEDSAMYFCASSSDGTGDNYGYTFGSGTRLTVV.

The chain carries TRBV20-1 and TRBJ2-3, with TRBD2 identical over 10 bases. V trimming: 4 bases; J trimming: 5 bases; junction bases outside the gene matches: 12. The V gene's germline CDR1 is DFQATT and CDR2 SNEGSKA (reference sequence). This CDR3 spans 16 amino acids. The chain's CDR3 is CSATELLAGAGDTQYF. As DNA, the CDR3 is TGCAGTGCTACCGAACTCCTAGCGGGGGCAGGAGATACGCAGTATTTT.

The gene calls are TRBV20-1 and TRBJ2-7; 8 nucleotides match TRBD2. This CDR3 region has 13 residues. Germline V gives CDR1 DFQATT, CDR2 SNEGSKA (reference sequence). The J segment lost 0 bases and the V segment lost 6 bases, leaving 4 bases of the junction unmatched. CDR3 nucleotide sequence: TGCAGTGCCCGTAGCGGGGTCTCCTACGAGCAGTACTTC. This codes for CSARSGVSYEQYF.

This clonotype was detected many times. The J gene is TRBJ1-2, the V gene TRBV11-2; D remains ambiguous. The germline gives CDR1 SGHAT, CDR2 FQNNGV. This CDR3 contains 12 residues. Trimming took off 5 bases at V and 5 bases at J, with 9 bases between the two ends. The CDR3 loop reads CASSRGSYGYTF. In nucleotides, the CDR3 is TGTGCCAGCAGCCGTGGTTCATATGGCTACACCTTC.

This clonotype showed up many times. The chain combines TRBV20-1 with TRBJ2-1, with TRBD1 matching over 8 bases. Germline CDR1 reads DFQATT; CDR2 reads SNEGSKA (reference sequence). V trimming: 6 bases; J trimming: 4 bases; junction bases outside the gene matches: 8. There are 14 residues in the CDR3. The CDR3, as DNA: TGCAGTGCAACGACAGGGGAAGCATACAATGAGCAGTTCTTC. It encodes CSATTGEAYNEQFF.

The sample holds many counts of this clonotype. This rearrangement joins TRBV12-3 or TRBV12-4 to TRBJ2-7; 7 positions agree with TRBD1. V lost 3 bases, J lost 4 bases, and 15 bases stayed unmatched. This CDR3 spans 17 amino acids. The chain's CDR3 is CASSFEFGQAYVYEQYF. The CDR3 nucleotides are TGTGCCAGCAGTTTTGAGTTTGGACAGGCTTACGTTTACGAGCAGTACTTC.

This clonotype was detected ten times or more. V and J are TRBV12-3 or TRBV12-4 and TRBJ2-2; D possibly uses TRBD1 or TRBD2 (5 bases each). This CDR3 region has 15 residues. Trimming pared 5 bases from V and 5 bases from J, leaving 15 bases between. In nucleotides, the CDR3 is TGTGCCAGCAGTATACCGGGACGGGGAACCGGGGAGCTGTTTTTT. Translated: CASSIPGRGTGELFF.

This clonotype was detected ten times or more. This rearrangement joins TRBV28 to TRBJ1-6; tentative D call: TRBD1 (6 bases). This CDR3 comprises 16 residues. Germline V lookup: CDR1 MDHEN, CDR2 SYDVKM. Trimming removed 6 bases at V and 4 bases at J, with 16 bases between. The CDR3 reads CASSPDPGQYNSPLHF. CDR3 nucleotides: TGTGCCAGCAGCCCTGACCCGGGACAATATAATTCACCCCTCCACTTT. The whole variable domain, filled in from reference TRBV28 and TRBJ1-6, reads DVKVTQSSRYLVKRTGEKVFLECVQDMDHENMFWYRQDPGLGLRLIYFSYDVKMKEKGDIPEGYSVSREKKERFSLILESASTNQTSMYLCASSPDPGQYNSPLHFGNGTRLTVT.

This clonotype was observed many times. CDR3 amino acids: CASRKQGKNSYEQYF. CDR3 nucleotides: TGTGCCAGCAGAAAACAGGGTAAAAATTCCTACGAGCAGTACTTC. The gene calls are TRBV6-5 and TRBJ2-7; maybe TRBD1 (6 bases). Germline V gene lookup returns CDR1 MNHEY and CDR2 SVGAGI. The CDR3 runs 15 residues. V shed 6 bases and J shed 1 base, with 16 bases lying between them.

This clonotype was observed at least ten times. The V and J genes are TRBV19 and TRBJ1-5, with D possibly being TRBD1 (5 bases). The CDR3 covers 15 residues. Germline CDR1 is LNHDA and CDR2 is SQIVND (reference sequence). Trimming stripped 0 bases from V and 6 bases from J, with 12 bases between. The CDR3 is CASSIDRADSQPQHF. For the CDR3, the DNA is TGTGCCAGTAGTATAGATCGGGCAGACAGTCAGCCCCAGCATTTT.

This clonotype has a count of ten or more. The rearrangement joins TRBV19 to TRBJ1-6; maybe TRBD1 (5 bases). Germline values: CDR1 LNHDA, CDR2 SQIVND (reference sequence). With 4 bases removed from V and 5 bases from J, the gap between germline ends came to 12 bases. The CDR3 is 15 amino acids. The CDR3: CASSTGKKNNSPLHF. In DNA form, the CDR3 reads TGTGCCAGTAGTACAGGGAAAAAGAATAATTCACCCCTCCACTTT.

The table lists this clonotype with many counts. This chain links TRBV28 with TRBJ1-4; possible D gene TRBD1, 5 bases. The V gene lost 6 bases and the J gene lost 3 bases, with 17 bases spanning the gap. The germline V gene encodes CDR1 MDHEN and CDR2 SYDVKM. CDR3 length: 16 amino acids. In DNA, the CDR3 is TGTGCCAGCAGCTCCATCGGGGGTGGACCTAATGAAAAACTGTTTTTT. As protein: CASSSIGGGPNEKLFF.

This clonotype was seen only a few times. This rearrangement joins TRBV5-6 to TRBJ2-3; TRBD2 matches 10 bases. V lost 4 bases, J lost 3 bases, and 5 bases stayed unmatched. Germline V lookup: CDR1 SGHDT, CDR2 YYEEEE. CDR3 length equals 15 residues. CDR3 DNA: TGTGCCAGCAGCGGGGGACTAGCGTTGACAGATACGCAGTATTTT. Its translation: CASSGGLALTDTQYF.

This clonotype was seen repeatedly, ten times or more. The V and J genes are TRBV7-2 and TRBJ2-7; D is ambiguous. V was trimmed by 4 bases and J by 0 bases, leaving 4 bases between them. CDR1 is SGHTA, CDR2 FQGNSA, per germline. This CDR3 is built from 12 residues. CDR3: CASSSSSYEQYF. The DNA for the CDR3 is TGTGCCAGCAGCTCTAGCTCCTACGAGCAGTACTTC.

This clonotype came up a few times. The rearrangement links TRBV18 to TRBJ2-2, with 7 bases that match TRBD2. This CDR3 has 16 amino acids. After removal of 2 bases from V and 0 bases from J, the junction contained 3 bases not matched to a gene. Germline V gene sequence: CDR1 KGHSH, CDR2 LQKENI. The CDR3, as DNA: TGTGCCAGCTCACCAAAAGGGACTACGAACACCGGGGAGCTGTTTTTT. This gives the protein CASSPKGTTNTGELFF.

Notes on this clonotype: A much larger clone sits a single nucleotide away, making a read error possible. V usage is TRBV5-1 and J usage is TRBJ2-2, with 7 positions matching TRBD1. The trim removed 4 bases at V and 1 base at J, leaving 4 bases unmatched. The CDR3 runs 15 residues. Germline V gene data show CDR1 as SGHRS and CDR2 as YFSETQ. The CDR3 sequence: CASSMGQLNTGELFF. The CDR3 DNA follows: TGCGCCAGCAGCATGGGACAGCTGAACACCGGGGAGCTGTTTTTT. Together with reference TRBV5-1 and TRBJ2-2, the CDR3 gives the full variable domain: KAGVTQTPRYLIKTRGQQVTLSCSPISGHRSVSWYQQTPGQGLQFLFEYFSETQRNKGNFPGRFSGRQFSNSRSEMNVSTLELGDSALYLCASSMGQLNTGELFFGEGSRLTVL.

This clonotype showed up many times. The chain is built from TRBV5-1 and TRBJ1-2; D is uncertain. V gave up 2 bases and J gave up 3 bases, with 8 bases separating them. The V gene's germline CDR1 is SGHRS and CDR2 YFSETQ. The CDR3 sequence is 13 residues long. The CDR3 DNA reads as TGCGCCAGCAGCTTTGGCAGCGACTATGGCTACACCTTC. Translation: CASSFGSDYGYTF.

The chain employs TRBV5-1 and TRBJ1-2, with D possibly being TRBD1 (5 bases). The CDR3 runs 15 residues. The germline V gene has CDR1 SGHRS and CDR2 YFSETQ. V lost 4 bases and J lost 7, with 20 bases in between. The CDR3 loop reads CASSMNGAFTSGYTF. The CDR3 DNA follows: TGCGCCAGCAGCATGAACGGGGCGTTTACGAGTGGCTACACCTTC.

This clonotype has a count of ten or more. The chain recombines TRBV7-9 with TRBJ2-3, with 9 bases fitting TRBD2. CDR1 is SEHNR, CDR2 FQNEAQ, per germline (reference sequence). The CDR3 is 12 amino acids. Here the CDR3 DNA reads TGTAGCCTAGCGGGACGCACAGATACGCAGTATTTT. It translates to CSLAGRTDTQYF.